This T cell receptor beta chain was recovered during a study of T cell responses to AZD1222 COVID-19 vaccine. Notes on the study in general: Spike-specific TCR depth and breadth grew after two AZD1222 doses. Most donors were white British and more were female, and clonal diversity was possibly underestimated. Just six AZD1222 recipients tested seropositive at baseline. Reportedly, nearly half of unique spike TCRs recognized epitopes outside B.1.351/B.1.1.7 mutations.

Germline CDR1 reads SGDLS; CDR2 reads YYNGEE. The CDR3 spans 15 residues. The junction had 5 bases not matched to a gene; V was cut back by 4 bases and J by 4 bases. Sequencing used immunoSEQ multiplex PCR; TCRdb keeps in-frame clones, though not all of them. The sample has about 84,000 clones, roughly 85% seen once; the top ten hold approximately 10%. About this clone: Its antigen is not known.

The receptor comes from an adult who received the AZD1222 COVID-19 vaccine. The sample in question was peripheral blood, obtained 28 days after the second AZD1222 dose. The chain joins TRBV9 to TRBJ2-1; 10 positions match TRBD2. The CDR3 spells CASSKAGGLYNEQFF. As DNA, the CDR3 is TGTGCCAGCAGCAAAGCGGGGGGGCTTTACAATGAGCAGTTCTTC.